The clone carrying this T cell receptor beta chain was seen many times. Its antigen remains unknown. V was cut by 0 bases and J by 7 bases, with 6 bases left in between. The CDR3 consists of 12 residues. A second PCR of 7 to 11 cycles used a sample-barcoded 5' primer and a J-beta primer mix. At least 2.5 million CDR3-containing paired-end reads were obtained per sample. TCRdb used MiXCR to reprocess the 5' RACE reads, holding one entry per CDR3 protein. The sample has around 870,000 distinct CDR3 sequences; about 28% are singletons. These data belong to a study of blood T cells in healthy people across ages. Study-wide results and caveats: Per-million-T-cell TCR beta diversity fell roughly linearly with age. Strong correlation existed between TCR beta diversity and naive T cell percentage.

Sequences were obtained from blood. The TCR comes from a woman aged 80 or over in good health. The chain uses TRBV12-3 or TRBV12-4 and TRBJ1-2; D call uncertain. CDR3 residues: CASSLALLGYTF. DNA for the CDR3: TGTGCCAGCAGTTTAGCGCTACTTGGCTACACCTTC.